This T cell receptor beta chain was profiled in a study of shared clonotypes between healthy human individuals. Study-wide results and limits: In the sorted subsets, rarefaction showed sequencing was incomplete despite large depth.

Sequencing was performed with immunoSEQ multiplex PCR; in TCRdb, only in-frame clones are kept and a portion is missing. The sample includes about 1.5 million clones, approximately 98% of them seen just once. This clone was observed a few times. What it binds is not known. Germline CDR1 and CDR2: SEHNR and FQNEAQ (reference sequence). Trimming removed 6 bases at V and 0 bases at J, with 18 bases between. CDR3 length: 17 amino acids. The origin of this receptor is a man younger than 45 in good health. V usage is TRBV7-9 and J usage is TRBJ1-3, with D possibly TRBD1 on 6 matching bases. Sequencing was performed on naive CD4+ T cells sorted from blood. Subset described: CD45RA+ positively selected. In DNA, the CDR3 is TGTGCCAGCAGTCGGCAACAGGGCTACAACTCTGGAAACACCATATATTTT. Encoded protein: CASSRQQGYNSGNTIYF.